These T cell receptor beta chains were read from a single sample in a study of blood T cell repertoires in COVID-19. The table came from immunoSEQ multiplex PCR; TCRdb's copy has only in-frame clones and leaves some out. The data hold 250,000 or so clones, with more than 85% observed a single time. The sequencing input was PBMCs or T cells enriched from blood (not recorded which). These TCRs come from a man in his forties who had recovered from COVID-19. CDR3s include the opening cysteine and the closing phenylalanine or tryptophan. For some rows the clone size is stated as once, few or many, or as a class when expanded; others skip it.

>TRBJ2-7|TRBV28|-
CASSTRRQVDDQYF
>TRBJ2-7|TRBV2|-
CASSKRTSGGAFGYFDF
>TRBJ2-3|TRBV7-9|-
CASSLAGGRADTQYF
>TRBJ2-5|TRBV4-1|-
CASSRPGTPYRQETQYF
>TRBJ2-5|TRBV9|-
CASSRPDIQETQYF
>TRBJ1-2|TRBV29-1|-
CSVEGQGARAGYTF
>TRBJ2-3|TRBV6-2/TRBV6-3|-
CASSYSVGKTSTDTQYF
>TRBJ1-1|TRBV14|-
CASSQGFRVEAFF
>TRBJ2-7|TRBV7-9|-
CASSPGTGDIEQYF
>TRBJ2-2|TRBV11-2|-
CASSPGKLSSGGVPGELFF
>TRBJ2-3|TRBV4-3|-
CASSQVAGVSTDTQYF
>TRBJ1-2|TRBV5-1|-
CASRVGDYGYTF
>TRBJ2-1|TRBV9|-
CASSVVLAGEQFF
>TRBJ2-2|TRBV7-8|-
CASSLRTGGLAATGELFF
>TRBJ1-3|TRBV30|-
CAWSQDRGVSTIYF
>TRBJ1-4|TRBV5-1|-
CASSLAAGPGDEKLFF
>TRBJ2-6|TRBV28|-
CASSLLRVAGANVLTF
>TRBJ1-4|TRBV12-3/TRBV12-4|-
CASNRGNEKLFF
>TRBJ1-1|TRBV9|-
CASSVAGSRTEAFF
>TRBJ1-4|TRBV2|-
CASLRGPNEKLFF
>TRBJ2-3|TRBV5-1|-
CASSEGQGLDTDTQYF
>TRBJ2-5|TRBV5-6|-
CASSVRLAGGLETQYF
>TRBJ1-1|TRBV19|-
CASSPTGAGDTEAFF
>TRBJ2-7|TRBV28|-
CASSTQQGASYEQYF
>TRBJ1-4|TRBV6-5|-
CASSSGTGVRGEKLFF
>TRBJ1-2|TRBV6-5|-
CASGGGQASNYGYTF
>TRBJ2-5|TRBV10-3|-
CAISESGETQYF
>TRBJ2-7|TRBV28|-
CAIRTSGTYEQYF
>TRBJ2-7|TRBV6-1|-
CASSDGDRDYEQYF
>TRBJ2-3|TRBV3-1/TRBV3-2|-
CASSRSPPGTSSWTQYF
>TRBJ2-1|TRBV4-1|-
CASSQGTSGIEQFF
>TRBJ1-2|TRBV9|-
CASSPSRTGSGYTF
>TRBJ2-7|TRBV25-1|-
CASSEFGDSPYEQYF
>TRBJ2-1|TRBV27|-
CASSLKLRGSSYNEQFF
>TRBJ1-6|TRBV7-2|-
CASSGQGGHNSPLHF
>TRBJ2-1|TRBV19|-
CASSMGTTRNEQFF
>TRBJ2-1|TRBV5-1|-
CASSFEPLAGSNNEQFF
>TRBJ1-2|TRBV18|-
CASSPSPGLEYGYTF
>TRBJ2-5|TRBV19|-
CASSKPGQSQETQYF
>TRBJ1-2|TRBV5-4|-
CASSLSGANNYGYTF
>TRBJ2-7|TRBV11-1|-
CASSSTGQGFYEQYF
>TRBJ2-1|TRBV7-3|-
CASSLSGSYNEQFF
>TRBJ1-3|TRBV12-3/TRBV12-4|-
CASSLMAGLQAF
>TRBJ2-5|TRBV5-1|-
CASRPYRGGGQETTGTQYF
>TRBJ1-1|TRBV19|-
CASSPRQGRAEAFF
>TRBJ2-7|TRBV10-2|once
CASRDSGRNYEQYF
>TRBJ1-1|TRBV7-3|-
CASSLTGGNTEAFF